These 4 T cell receptor beta chains came from one sample sequenced in a study of response to subunit inactivated influenza vaccine. TCRdb reprocessed the RT-PCR reads via MiXCR and lists one record per CDR3 protein. This table holds around 750,000 distinct CDR3 sequences, roughly 20% found once. The sequenced sample was PBMCs from blood, obtained approximately 5 days after vaccination. The source is a man aged 50 to 59 who received an inactivated influenza vaccine.

The rearrangement links TRBV12-3 or TRBV12-4 to TRBJ2-1; D may be TRBD1 or TRBD2 (5 bases each). V was shortened by 5 bases and J by 8 bases, with 10 bases between the two germline ends. CDR3 length equals 12 residues. This CDR3 is CASSPGTHEQFF. The CDR3 bases are TGTGCCAGCAGTCCAGGGACCCATGAGCAGTTCTTC.

This clonotype was observed a handful of times. V usage is TRBV29-1 and J usage is TRBJ2-1; TRBD2 agrees at 8 bases. CDR3 length: 14 amino acids. Germline V lookup: CDR1 SQVTM, CDR2 ANQGSEA. Trimming took 5 bases from V and 0 from J; bases not matched to a gene: 3. The CDR3 spells CSVRTSFSYNEQFF. DNA of the CDR3: TGCAGCGTTAGGACTAGCTTCTCCTACAATGAGCAGTTCTTC.

This clonotype was seen a handful of times. V and J are TRBV6-1 and TRBJ2-7; 9 bases match TRBD1. This CDR3 has 13 amino acids. The V gene's germline CDR1 is MNHNS and CDR2 SASEGT. V was clipped by 7 bases and J by 3 bases; unmatched bases: 4. CDR3: CASTGTGRYEQYF. Here the CDR3 DNA reads TGTGCCAGCACTGGGACAGGGCGCTACGAGCAGTACTTC.

This clonotype was picked up a small number of times. The V and J genes are TRBV12-3 or TRBV12-4 and TRBJ1-1; 7 positions agree with TRBD1. CDR3 length: 14 amino acids. V lost 6 bases and J lost 4; bases outside the gene matches: 8. CDR3 bases: TGTGCCAGCAGCCCAACAGGGGTAGTCACTGAAGCTTTCTTT. Protein: CASSPTGVVTEAFF.